Each of the 22 T cell receptor beta chains below was sequenced from the same sample in a study of cytomegalovirus exposure and HLA in healthy donors. The primer mix had 60 Vbeta and 13 Jbeta primers. Measured with immunoSEQ multiplex PCR; TCRdb has only the in-frame clones, and not every one. The sample lists some 100,000 clones; roughly four fifths were seen once. The sequenced material came from PBMCs. Receptor source: a man aged 50 or older in good health and CMV-seropositive.

This clone has only one observation. The CDR3 DNA reads as TGCGCCAGCAGCCTGCAGGGGACCCTTCCTCAAGAGACCCAGTACTTC. This gives the protein CASSLQGTLPQETQYF. The chain has TRBV4-1 and TRBJ2-5; D is possibly TRBD1 (6 bases). V was cut by 4 bases and J by 2 bases, with 17 bases left in between. CDR3 length equals 16 residues. Germline CDR1 is MGHRA and CDR2 is YSYEKL.

With respect to this clone: The sample contains more than one DNA sequence encoding this CDR3. V usage is TRBV29-1 and J usage is TRBJ1-4; 7 nucleotides align to TRBD1. The trim removed 4 bases at V and 8 bases at J, leaving 4 bases unmatched. Germline values: CDR1 SQVTM, CDR2 ANQGSEA. This CDR3 contains 12 residues. The CDR3 reads CSVGQGGEKLFF. Written as DNA, the CDR3 is TGCAGCGTTGGACAGGGTGGGGAAAAACTGTTTTTT.

This clone was detected only a few times. The gene calls are TRBV2 and TRBJ2-7; a possible D gene is TRBD2 (6 bases). Germline V lookup: CDR1 SNHLY, CDR2 FYNNEI. This CDR3 has 15 amino acids. V lost 6 bases to trimming and J lost 2 bases, with 17 bases between them. In DNA form, the CDR3 reads TGTGCCAGCAGCCCGGGACTCACGGCCACCTACGAGCAGTACTTC. It translates to CASSPGLTATYEQYF.

The V and J genes are TRBV4-1 and TRBJ1-6; 9 positions agree with TRBD1. The J segment lost 8 bases and the V segment lost 4 bases, leaving 6 bases of the junction unmatched. The CDR3 has 15 residues. Per the germline V gene, CDR1 is MGHRA and CDR2 is YSYEKL. In DNA, the CDR3 is TGCGCCAGCAGCCCTTGGGGACAGGGAGATTCACCCCTCCACTTT. This translates into CASSPWGQGDSPLHF.

This clone was observed a few times. V is TRBV11-2 and J is TRBJ1-1; D gene uncertain. Germline values: CDR1 SGHAT, CDR2 FQNNGV. This CDR3 region has 14 residues. V gave up 1 base and J gave up 6 bases, with 12 bases separating them. CDR3 nucleotide sequence: TGTGCCAGCAGCTTAGTGGAGGGTGGGGCTGAAGCTTTCTTT. This gives the protein CASSLVEGGAEAFF.

This clone has only a few counts. The chain employs TRBV5-5 and TRBJ1-1, with 7 bases matching TRBD1. The CDR3 length is 15 residues. From germline, CDR1 is SGHKS and CDR2 YYEKEE (reference sequence). V gave up 2 bases and J gave up 5 bases; unmatched junction bases: 9. The CDR3 here is CASSLHRDRGTEAFF. The CDR3 nucleotides read TGTGCCAGCAGCTTACACCGGGACAGAGGAACTGAAGCTTTCTTT.

This chain connects TRBV6-1 to TRBJ2-7; possible D gene TRBD1, 6 bases. Trimming shortened V by 5 bases and J by 2 bases, and 16 bases separated the two germline ends. Germline V gene lookup returns CDR1 MNHNS and CDR2 SASEGT. The CDR3 consists of 15 residues. The CDR3 bases are TGTGCCAGCAGTAGCCGGGACAAGGGTACCTACGAGCAGTACTTC. It is translated as CASSSRDKGTYEQYF.

J is TRBJ2-5 and V is TRBV5-4; D is perhaps TRBD1 (6 bases). V dropped 0 bases and J dropped 2 bases, with 8 bases sitting between them. The CDR3 length is 14 residues. Germline CDR1 reads SGHNT; CDR2 reads YYREEE (reference sequence). DNA for the CDR3: TGTGCCAGCAGCTTGGGCAGGGGACAAGAGACCCAGTACTTC. Translation gives CASSLGRGQETQYF.

This clone was counted between two and nine times. V and J are TRBV28 and TRBJ2-1, with 7 bases lining up with TRBD2. J lost 4 bases, V lost 1 base, and 10 bases had no gene match. The CDR3 spans 17 residues. The germline V gene encodes CDR1 MDHEN and CDR2 SYDVKM. The CDR3 loop reads CASSLSERAGSYNEQFF. CDR3 sequence (DNA): TGTGCCAGCAGTTTATCGGAAAGAGCGGGGTCATACAATGAGCAGTTCTTC.

Here the CDR3 reads CASSFIAGGIQETQYF. The CDR3 region has the DNA TGCGCCAGCAGCTTCATAGCGGGGGGGATCCAAGAGACCCAGTACTTC. The chain combines TRBV5-1 with TRBJ2-5, with 11 bases that match TRBD2. The CDR3 has 16 amino acids. The germline gives CDR1 SGHRS, CDR2 YFSETQ. Trimming removed 2 bases from V and 1 base from J; junction bases left unmatched: 4.

This chain connects TRBV7-2 to TRBJ2-7; no clear D. CDR3 size: 14 residues. Germline lookup yields CDR1 SGHTA and CDR2 FQGNSA. V lost 3 bases and J 0 bases, leaving 9 bases between the germline ends. CDR3 protein: CASSFEFSSYEQYF. Written as DNA, the CDR3 is TGTGCCAGCAGCTTCGAATTTAGCTCCTACGAGCAGTACTTC.

This clone was detected a few times. The chain employs TRBV2 and TRBJ2-1; 12 bases line up with TRBD2. Unmatched junction bases numbered 0, after V lost 1 base and J lost 2 bases. Germline assignment: CDR1 SNHLY and CDR2 FYNNEI. The CDR3 contains 16 residues. The CDR3 DNA follows: TGTGCCAGCAGTGAAGGGACTAGCGGGACCTACAATGAGCAGTTCTTC. It specifies CASSEGTSGTYNEQFF.

The chain uses TRBV5-1 and TRBJ1-1; D gene unclear. From germline, CDR1 is SGHRS and CDR2 YFSETQ. The CDR3 is 14 residues long. Trimming stripped 0 bases from V and 8 bases from J, with 14 bases between. The CDR3, as DNA: TGCGCCAGCAGCTTGGGTGAGGGAAAGGTGGAAGCTTTCTTT. The encoded protein is CASSLGEGKVEAFF.

This rearrangement joins TRBV15 to TRBJ2-7; possible D gene TRBD2, 7 bases. Germline values: CDR1 LNHNV, CDR2 YYDKDF (reference sequence). Trimming took 3 bases from V and 6 from J, leaving 15 bases between them. This CDR3 comprises 14 residues. The DNA of the CDR3 is TGTGCCACCAGCAGGGCCGGGGGGACAATCGAGCAGTACTTC. It encodes CATSRAGGTIEQYF. Full variable domain (rest looked up from reference TRBV15 and TRBJ2-7): DAMVIQNPRYQVTQFGKPVTLSCSQTLNHNVMYWYQQKSSQAPKLLFHYYDKDFNNEADTPDNFQSRRPNTSFCFLDIRSPGLGDTAMYLCATSRAGGTIEQYFGPGTRLTVT.

The rearrangement uses TRBV7-9 and TRBJ1-6; D gene uncertain. Per germline, CDR1 SEHNR and CDR2 FQNEAQ (reference sequence). Trimming removed 4 bases from V and 9 bases from J, with 10 bases in between. The CDR3 is 13 amino acids. The CDR3 sequence: CASSSTGGSPLHF. The CDR3 DNA is TGTGCCAGCAGCTCCACGGGAGGTTCACCCCTCCACTTT.

The chain uses TRBV7-9 and TRBJ2-3; 10 bases align to TRBD2. The CDR3 spans 17 residues. Germline V gene lookup returns CDR1 SEHNR and CDR2 FQNEAQ (reference sequence). Unmatched junction bases numbered 6, after V lost 1 base and J lost 2 bases. CDR3 sequence reads: CASSLVLAGEFTDTQYF. In DNA form, the CDR3 reads TGTGCCAGCAGCTTAGTTCTAGCGGGAGAATTCACAGATACGCAGTATTTT.

V gene TRBV11-2 combines with J gene TRBJ2-7; 11 nucleotides agree with TRBD1. V lost 5 bases and J lost 3; bases outside the gene matches: 6. The CDR3 covers 15 residues. Germline V gene data show CDR1 as SGHAT and CDR2 as FQNNGV. CDR3 region: CASSGRDRGIYEQYF. DNA of the CDR3: TGTGCCAGCAGCGGCCGGGACAGGGGGATCTACGAGCAGTACTTC.

This chain connects TRBV19 to TRBJ1-2; 12 nucleotides align to TRBD1. Germline values: CDR1 LNHDA, CDR2 SQIVND (reference sequence). The CDR3 loop spans 16 amino acids. V was clipped by 3 bases and J by 7 bases; unmatched bases: 9. The CDR3 here is CASSISSGTGGPGYTF. CDR3 nucleotide sequence: TGTGCCAGTAGTATCTCTTCCGGGACAGGGGGCCCTGGCTACACCTTC. Complete variable domain (other parts from reference TRBV19 and TRBJ1-2): DGGITQSPKYLFRKEGQNVTLSCEQNLNHDAMYWYRQDPGQGLRLIYYSQIVNDFQKGDIAEGYSVSREKKESFPLTVTSAQKNPTAFYLCASSISSGTGGPGYTFGSGTRLTVV.

The V gene is TRBV7-8, the J gene TRBJ2-5; D ambiguous. V dropped 2 bases and J dropped 5 bases, with 12 bases sitting between them. The CDR3 sequence is 14 residues long. Germline assignment: CDR1 SGHVS and CDR2 FQNEAQ. DNA of the CDR3: TGTGCCAGCAGCTTATCCGGGTTTGAGGAGACCCAGTACTTC. This sequence encodes CASSLSGFEETQYF.

Only a few counts were recorded for this clone. CDR3 amino acids: CASSYSTEGYGYTF. CDR3 DNA sequence: TGTGCCAGCAGTTACTCGACGGAGGGCTATGGCTACACCTTC. V usage is TRBV6-6 and J usage is TRBJ1-2, with D unclear. The CDR3 extends over 14 amino acids. CDR1 is MNHNY, CDR2 SVGAGI, per germline (reference sequence). V gave up 0 bases and J gave up 4 bases, with 9 bases separating them.

This chain uses TRBV9 with TRBJ2-7; possible D gene TRBD1, 6 bases. Trimming removed 3 bases at V and 1 base at J, with 14 bases between. The germline V gene encodes CDR1 SGDLS and CDR2 YYNGEE. This CDR3 is built from 15 residues. This CDR3 is CASSGGPDSSYEQYF. The CDR3 nucleotides read TGTGCCAGCAGCGGAGGCCCGGACAGTTCCTACGAGCAGTACTTC.

The chain carries TRBV10-1 and TRBJ2-7; weak D call: TRBD1 (5 bases). Germline V lookup: CDR1 WNHNN, CDR2 SYGVQD (reference sequence). With 10 bases removed from V and 9 bases from J, the gap between germline ends came to 13 bases. The CDR3 runs 10 residues. CDR3 loop: CATNHRLQYF. CDR3 DNA sequence: TGCGCCACCAACCACAGGTTGCAGTACTTC.